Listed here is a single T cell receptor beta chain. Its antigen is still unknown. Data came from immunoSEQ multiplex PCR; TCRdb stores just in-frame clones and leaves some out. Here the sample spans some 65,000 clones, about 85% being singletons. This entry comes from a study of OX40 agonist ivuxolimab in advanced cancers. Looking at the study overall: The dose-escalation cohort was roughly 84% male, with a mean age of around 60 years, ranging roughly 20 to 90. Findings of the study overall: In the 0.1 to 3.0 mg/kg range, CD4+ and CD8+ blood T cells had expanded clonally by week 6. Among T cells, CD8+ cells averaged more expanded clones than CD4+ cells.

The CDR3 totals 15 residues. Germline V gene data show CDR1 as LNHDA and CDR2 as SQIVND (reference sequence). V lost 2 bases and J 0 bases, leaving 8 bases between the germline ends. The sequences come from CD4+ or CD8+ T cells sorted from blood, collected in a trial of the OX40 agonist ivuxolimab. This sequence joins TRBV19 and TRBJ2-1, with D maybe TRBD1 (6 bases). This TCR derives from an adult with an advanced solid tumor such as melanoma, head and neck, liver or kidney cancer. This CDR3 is CASSIQGSSYNEQFF. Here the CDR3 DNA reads TGTGCCAGTAGTATACAGGGGAGCTCCTACAATGAGCAGTTCTTC.